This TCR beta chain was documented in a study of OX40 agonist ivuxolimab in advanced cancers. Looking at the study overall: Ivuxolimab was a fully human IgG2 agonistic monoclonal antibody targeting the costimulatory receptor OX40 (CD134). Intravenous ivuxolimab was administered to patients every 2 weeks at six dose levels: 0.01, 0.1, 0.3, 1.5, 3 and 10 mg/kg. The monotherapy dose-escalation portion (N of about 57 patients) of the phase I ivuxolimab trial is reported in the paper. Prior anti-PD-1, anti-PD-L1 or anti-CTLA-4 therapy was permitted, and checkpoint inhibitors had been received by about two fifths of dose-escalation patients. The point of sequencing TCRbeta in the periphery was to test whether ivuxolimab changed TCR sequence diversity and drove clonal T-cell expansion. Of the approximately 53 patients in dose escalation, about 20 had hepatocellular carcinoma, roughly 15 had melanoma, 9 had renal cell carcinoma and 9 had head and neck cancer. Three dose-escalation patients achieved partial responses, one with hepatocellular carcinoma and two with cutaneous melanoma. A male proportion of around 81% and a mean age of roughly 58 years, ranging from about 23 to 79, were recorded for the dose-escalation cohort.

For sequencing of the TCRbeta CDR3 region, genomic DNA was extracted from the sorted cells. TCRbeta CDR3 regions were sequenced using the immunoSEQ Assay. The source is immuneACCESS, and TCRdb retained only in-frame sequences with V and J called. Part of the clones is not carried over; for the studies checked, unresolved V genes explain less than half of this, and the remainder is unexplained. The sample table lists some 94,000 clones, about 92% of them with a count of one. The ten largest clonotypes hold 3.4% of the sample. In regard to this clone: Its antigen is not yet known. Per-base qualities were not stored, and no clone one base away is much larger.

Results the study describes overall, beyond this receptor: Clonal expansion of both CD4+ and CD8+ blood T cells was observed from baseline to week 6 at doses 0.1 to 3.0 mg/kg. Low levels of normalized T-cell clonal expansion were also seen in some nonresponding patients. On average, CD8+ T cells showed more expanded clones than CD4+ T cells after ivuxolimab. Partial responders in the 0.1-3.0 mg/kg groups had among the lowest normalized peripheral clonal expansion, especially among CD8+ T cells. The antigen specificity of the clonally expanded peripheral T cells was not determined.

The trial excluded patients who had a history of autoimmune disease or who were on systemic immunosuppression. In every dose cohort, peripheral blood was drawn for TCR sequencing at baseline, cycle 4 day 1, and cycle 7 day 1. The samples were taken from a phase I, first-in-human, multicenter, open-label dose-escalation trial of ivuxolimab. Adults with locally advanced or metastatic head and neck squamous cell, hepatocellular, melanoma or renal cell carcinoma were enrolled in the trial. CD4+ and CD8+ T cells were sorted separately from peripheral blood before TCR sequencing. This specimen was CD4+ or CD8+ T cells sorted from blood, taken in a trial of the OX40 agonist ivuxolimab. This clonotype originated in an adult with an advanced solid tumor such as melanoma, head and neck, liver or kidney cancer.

The bases read TGTGCCAGCAGCTTTCTTACGGGACCCAGCCAAACCCAGTACTTC. This sequence encodes CASSFLTGPSQTQYF. Recombination connected TRBV7-6 to TRBJ2-5, with a tentative D call of TRBD1 or TRBD2, each matching 5 bases. The germline V gene encodes CDR1 SGHVS and CDR2 FNYEAQ. The V and J ends are trimmed by 3 bases and 8 bases, leaving 19 bases between them. Taken from cysteine to phenylalanine, the CDR3 has 15 residues. Of the read, only the CDR3 DNA is kept; its 45 bases are in frame from base 1.